This TCR beta chain was sequenced during a study of beta chain features in type 1 diabetes. Findings of the study overall: A greater similarity of naive, central memory and Treg TCRB repertoires was seen among patients than among healthy donors. Patients with Type 1 diabetes showed moderately but significantly shorter TCRB CDR3s in all four CD4+ subsets.

As regards this clone: The antigen is unknown.

Investigators reverse transcribed all isolated RNA, so they sequenced expressed TCRB transcripts. The table came from immunoSEQ multiplex PCR; TCRdb's copy has only in-frame clones and leaves some out. Of hundreds of thousands of clones in the sample, roughly 13% were seen once. The CDR3 has 13 amino acids. Germline values: CDR1 SNHLY, CDR2 FYNNEI. Trimming left V 7 bases short and J 4 bases short, with 10 bases between. This rearrangement joins TRBV2 to TRBJ2-2; D is unresolved. Sequences were obtained from naive CD4+ T cells from blood. This TCR was sampled from a man younger than 35 with type 1 diabetes. CDR3: CASMAAFTGELFF. CDR3 nucleotide sequence: TGTGCCAGCATGGCAGCTTTCACCGGGGAGCTGTTTTTT.